In its sample, the clone carrying this T cell receptor (beta chain) was seen a few times. What it recognizes is unknown. The PCR had 60 Vbeta and 13 Jbeta primers. Sequenced by immunoSEQ multiplex PCR; TCRdb stores in-frame clones only, minus some. The sample lists about 110,000 clones, 65% to 85% occurring once. Though nominally healthy at sampling, donors likely had unrecorded immune exposures. This entry belongs to a study of cytomegalovirus exposure and HLA in healthy donors. Germline CDR1 SGHRS, CDR2 YFSETQ. The CDR3 spans 15 residues. Germline trimming cut 0 bases from V and 1 base from J; bases unmatched to any gene: 3. Regarding the study as a whole: Later on, a genetic analysis was performed. It linked a missense variant in DCLRE1C with V- and J-gene trimming of TCR beta. Later work associated 16,951 TCR beta sequences with HLA alleles at 0.05 false discovery rate.

V is TRBV5-1 and J is TRBJ1-1; 7 bases map to TRBD1. The sequence was collected from a male donor in good health and CMV-seronegative. The material sequenced was PBMCs. The CDR3 region is CASSLGQGQNTEAFF. The CDR3 coding sequence is TGCGCCAGCAGCTTGGGACAGGGTCAGAACACTGAAGCTTTCTTT.